The 15 T cell receptor beta chains reported below all come from one sample, sequenced in a study of beta chain features in type 1 diabetes listed by TCRdb under 2018. Preparation of the library involved the immunoSEQ multiplex PCR assay. The entire amount of isolated RNA was reverse transcribed using the High Capacity cDNA Reverse Transcription Kit, so the sequenced TCRB transcripts were expressed ones. Entries here come from immuneACCESS through TCRdb and include only in-frame sequences with V and J called. Some clones fail to appear in such tables; in the studies checked, an unresolved V gene covers under half of the shortfall, and the cause of the remainder is unknown. The sample table contains roughly 350,000 clones; only one count was recorded for 9.5% to 12% of them. The ten largest clonotypes hold roughly 0.016% of the sample. Source material: naive CD4+ T cells from blood. The cell subset or site tag for this specimen amounts to: true naive CD4+ T cells. The receptors derive from a woman aged 25 to 39 in good health.

V usage is TRBV28 and J usage is TRBJ2-3; D is perhaps TRBD2 (5 bases). Trimming left V 2 bases short and J 6 bases short, with 24 bases between. CDR1 and CDR2 (germline): MDHEN, SYDVKM. The CDR3 extends over 18 amino acids. This CDR3 reads CASSLAALASKTWDTQYF. The CDR3 DNA reads as TGTGCCAGCAGTTTAGCAGCTTTAGCGAGCAAGACTTGGGATACGCAGTATTTT. Full variable domain (rest looked up from reference TRBV28 and TRBJ2-3): DVKVTQSSRYLVKRTGEKVFLECVQDMDHENMFWYRQDPGLGLRLIYFSYDVKMKEKGDIPEGYSVSREKKERFSLILESASTNQTSMYLCASSLAALASKTWDTQYFGPGTRLTVL.

The chain employs TRBV6-5 and TRBJ2-1, with 7 bases aligning to TRBD2. This CDR3 contains 14 residues. Germline V gene lookup returns CDR1 MNHEY and CDR2 SVGAGI. Unmatched junction bases numbered 8, after V lost 4 bases and J lost 8 bases. The CDR3 sequence is CASSSPGRRDEQFF. The CDR3 nucleotides read TGTGCCAGCAGTTCCCCCGGGAGGAGGGATGAGCAGTTCTTC.

The V and J genes are TRBV29-1 and TRBJ2-7, with 7 positions matching TRBD1. Germline assignment: CDR1 SQVTM and CDR2 ANQGSEA. With V trimmed by 6 bases and J by 7 bases, 18 bases remained unmatched. The CDR3 has 15 amino acids. The CDR3 DNA follows: TGCAGCGTCGGACCCCGAATTGGGACAGTACGTGAGCAGTACTTC. Translation gives CSVGPRIGTVREQYF.

This clone was detected a few times. The genes are TRBV29-1 and TRBJ2-5, with 9 positions matching TRBD2. With V trimmed by 4 bases and J by 4 bases, 7 bases remained unmatched. Germline CDR1 is SQVTM and CDR2 is ANQGSEA. CDR3 length equals 14 residues. DNA for the CDR3: TGCAGCGTTGCGGGTTTAGCGGGAGTAGAGACCCAGTACTTC. Translated, it gives CSVAGLAGVETQYF.

The V and J genes are TRBV28 and TRBJ2-1; 14 nucleotides line up with TRBD2. The CDR3 is 17 amino acids. Germline V lookup: CDR1 MDHEN, CDR2 SYDVKM. The V segment lost 5 bases and the J segment 0 bases; nucleotides outside the gene matches: 3. The CDR3: CASSRLAGGPSYNEQFF. The CDR3, as DNA: TGTGCCAGCAGTCGACTAGCGGGAGGGCCCTCCTACAATGAGCAGTTCTTC.

J is TRBJ2-7 and V is TRBV7-8; 7 bases agree with TRBD1. The ends lost 7 bases at V and 0 bases at J; junction bases unmatched: 6. The CDR3 contains 14 residues. The germline V gene encodes CDR1 SGHVS and CDR2 FQNEAQ. The CDR3 region is CASTLDRSSYEQYF. The CDR3 DNA reads as TGTGCCAGCACCTTGGACAGGAGCTCCTACGAGCAGTACTTC. Filled out from reference TRBV7-8 and TRBJ2-7, the complete variable domain reads GAGVSQSPRYKVAKRGQDVALRCDPISGHVSLFWYQQALGQGPEFLTYFQNEAQLDKSGLPSDRFFAERPEGSVSTLKIQRTQQEDSAVYLCASTLDRSSYEQYFGPGTRLTVT.

In its sample, this clone was seen a few times. The chain joins TRBV28 to TRBJ2-2; 9 bases align to TRBD1. The CDR3 totals 14 residues. The germline V gene encodes CDR1 MDHEN and CDR2 SYDVKM. With 6 bases clipped from V and 8 bases from J, the junction kept 7 bases outside the gene matches. This CDR3 is CASSTGQGRGELFF. CDR3 bases: TGTGCCAGCAGCACAGGACAGGGGAGGGGGGAGCTGTTTTTT. Combining the CDR3 with reference TRBV28 and TRBJ2-2 gives the whole variable domain DVKVTQSSRYLVKRTGEKVFLECVQDMDHENMFWYRQDPGLGLRLIYFSYDVKMKEKGDIPEGYSVSREKKERFSLILESASTNQTSMYLCASSTGQGRGELFFGEGSRLTVL.

This clone occurred a few times. The rearrangement links TRBV7-2 to TRBJ2-4; 8 bases map to TRBD2. V was clipped by 6 bases and J by 5 bases; unmatched bases: 6. The germline gives CDR1 SGHTA, CDR2 FQGNSA. The CDR3 length is 14 residues. Written as DNA, the CDR3 is TGTGCCAGCAGACCGACTAGCGTAGAAAACATTCAGTACTTC. This codes for CASRPTSVENIQYF.

There are a few counts of this clone. The gene calls are TRBV25-1 and TRBJ2-2, with 12 bases aligning to TRBD1. This CDR3 comprises 16 residues. J gave up 6 bases and V 4 bases, and 6 bases lay outside the gene matches. Germline CDR1 is MGHDK and CDR2 is SYGVNS. CDR3: CASSVGTGGAAGELFF. The CDR3 DNA reads as TGTGCCAGCAGTGTAGGGACAGGGGGCGCAGCCGGGGAGCTGTTTTTT.

The chain links TRBV4-2 to TRBJ2-1, with 13 nucleotides matching TRBD2. The CDR3 is 19 amino acids. Germline CDR1 LGHNA, CDR2 YNFKEQ. Trimming at V came to 0 bases and at J to 0 bases, leaving 5 bases not matched to a gene. CDR3 amino acids: CASSQESLAGGISYNEQFF. CDR3 DNA sequence: TGTGCCAGCAGCCAAGAGTCACTAGCGGGAGGGATCTCCTACAATGAGCAGTTCTTC.

The rearrangement uses TRBV10-3 and TRBJ1-1; TRBD1 aligns across 7 bases. CDR1 ENHRY and CDR2 SYGVKD come from the germline V gene. Unmatched junction bases numbered 4, after V lost 7 bases and J lost 2 bases. The CDR3 has 13 amino acids. CDR3 protein: CAITRQGNTEAFF. The CDR3 bases are TGTGCCATCACCCGACAGGGCAACACTGAAGCTTTCTTT.

This clone was counted between two and nine times. The chain is built from TRBV7-2 and TRBJ2-1, with 9 bases matching TRBD2. Germline values: CDR1 SGHTA, CDR2 FQGNSA. V lost 1 base to trimming and J lost 1 base; unmatched junction nucleotides: 5. The CDR3 covers 17 residues. The CDR3, as DNA: TGTGCCAGCAGCTTAGGGCTAGCGGGACTTTCCTACAATGAGCAGTTCTTC. It yields the protein CASSLGLAGLSYNEQFF.

CDR3 sequence: CASSRIPGQEDYGYTF. In DNA, the CDR3 is TGTGCCAGCTCACGGATACCGGGACAGGAAGACTATGGCTACACCTTC. The chain employs TRBV18 and TRBJ1-2; 8 bases are a match to TRBD1. Germline lookup yields CDR1 KGHSH and CDR2 LQKENI. Trimming took 4 bases from V and 3 from J; bases not matched to a gene: 10. This CDR3 spans 16 amino acids.

The sample holds a few counts of this clone. This chain links TRBV5-1 with TRBJ2-1; 7 bases map to TRBD2. Germline V gene sequence: CDR1 SGHRS, CDR2 YFSETQ. V was pared by 4 bases and J by 4 bases, with 11 bases of the junction left unmatched. The CDR3 consists of 16 residues. The CDR3 region has the DNA TGCGCCAGCAGCAGCGTTTTGACTAGCAGTTACAATGAGCAGTTCTTC. It specifies CASSSVLTSSYNEQFF.

The CDR3 spells CASSREAGALYEQYF. CDR3 sequence (DNA): TGTGCCAGCAGCAGAGAGGCGGGGGCGCTCTACGAGCAGTACTTC. J is TRBJ2-7 and V is TRBV7-2; D perhaps matches TRBD2 (7 bases). This CDR3 is built from 15 residues. CDR1 SGHTA and CDR2 FQGNSA come from the germline V gene. Trimming removed 5 bases from V and 3 bases from J, with 17 bases in between. Based on the CDR3 plus reference TRBV7-2 and TRBJ2-7, the full variable domain is GAGVSQSPSNKVTEKGKDVELRCDPISGHTALYWYRQSLGQGLEFLIYFQGNSAPDKSGLPSDRFSAERTGGSVSTLTIQRTQQEDSAVYLCASSREAGALYEQYFGPGTRLTVT.